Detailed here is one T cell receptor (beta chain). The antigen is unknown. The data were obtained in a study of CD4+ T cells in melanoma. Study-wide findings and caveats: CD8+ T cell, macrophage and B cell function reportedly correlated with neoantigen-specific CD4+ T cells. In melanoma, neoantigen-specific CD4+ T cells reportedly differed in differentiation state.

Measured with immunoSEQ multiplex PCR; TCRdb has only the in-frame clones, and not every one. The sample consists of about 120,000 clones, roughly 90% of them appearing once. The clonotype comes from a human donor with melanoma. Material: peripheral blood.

This CDR3 reads CASSLGVNTEAFF. CDR3 DNA sequence: TGCGCCAGCAGCTTGGGAGTGAACACTGAAGCTTTCTTT. V usage is TRBV5-1 and J usage is TRBJ1-1, with no clear D. Looked up from germline, CDR1 is SGHRS and CDR2 is YFSETQ. The CDR3 is made up of 13 amino acids. V shed 0 bases and J shed 0 bases, with 3 bases lying between them.